This record looks at one T cell receptor beta chain sequence and its context. The data were taken from a study of blood T cell repertoires in COVID-19. As for the study in general: Acute and convalescent COVID-19 samples came from the United States, Italy and Spain. From T cells, B-cell-depleted T cells, or PBMCs came the material, which was cDNA or gDNA.

Original methodology: Amplification with reference gene primers provided the estimates of nucleated cell counts. This table comes from immunoSEQ multiplex PCR, and its TCRdb copy is limited to in-frame clones, with some not included. The DNA gave D and trimming, while V, J and clone size come from that table. The profile shows 85,000 to 100,000 clones, 90% of them singletons. This clonotype was obtained from a man between 60 and 75 years old with acute or convalescent COVID-19. Material for sequencing was peripheral blood.

CDR3: CASLQGLGTEAFF. In DNA form, the CDR3 reads TGTGCCAGCTTACAGGGGCTGGGCACTGAAGCTTTCTTT. V usage is TRBV19 and J usage is TRBJ1-1; 7 bases align to TRBD1. The CDR3 sequence is 13 residues long. Trimming cost V 9 bases and J 4 bases; bases outside gene matches: 8. Per germline, CDR1 LNHDA and CDR2 SQIVND (reference sequence). Drawing the rest from reference TRBV19 and TRBJ1-1, the complete variable domain is DGGITQSPKYLFRKEGQNVTLSCEQNLNHDAMYWYRQDPGQGLRLIYYSQIVNDFQKGDIAEGYSVSREKKESFPLTVTSAQKNPTAFYLCASLQGLGTEAFFGQGTRLTVV.